This paragraph reports one T cell receptor (beta chain). The CDR3 totals 12 residues. V lost 2 bases to trimming and J lost 4 bases, with 6 bases between them. CDR1 is KGHSH, CDR2 LQKENI, per germline. The sample is drawn from a study of blood T cell repertoires in COVID-19. The wider study: Italy, Spain and the United States were the sources of the convalescent and acute COVID-19 samples. From T cells, B-cell-depleted T cells, or PBMCs came the material, which was cDNA or gDNA.

Profiled with immunoSEQ multiplex PCR; TCRdb holds only in-frame clones, not every one. This table has 150,000 to 200,000 clones, 70% to 90% appearing once. The sequenced material came from peripheral blood. This receptor was taken from a man between 60 and 75 years old with acute or convalescent COVID-19. V gene TRBV18 combines with J gene TRBJ2-7; no clear D gene. CDR3 in DNA: TGTGCCAGCTCACCAGCCAGGTACGAGCAGTACTTC. This translates into CASSPARYEQYF. Drawing the rest from reference TRBV18 and TRBJ2-7, the complete variable domain is NAGVMQNPRHLVRRRGQEARLRCSPMKGHSHVYWYRQLPEEGLKFMVYLQKENIIDESGMPKERFSAEFPKEGPSILRIQQVVRGDSAAYFCASSPARYEQYFGPGTRLTVT.